The rows below give T cell receptor beta chains drawn from one sample of a study of T cells in Graves' hyperthyroidism and ophthalmopathy. MiXCR, run by TCRdb on the multiplex PCR reads, gives a single entry per CDR3 protein. Found here are a few hundred thousand distinct CDR3 sequences, 46% of them singletons; the top ten hold around 8%. Sequencing was done on a sample of peripheral blood or thyroid tissue (not recorded which). Every receptor here comes from a woman aged 18-29 years with Graves' hyperthyroidism. CDR3s include the opening cysteine and the closing phenylalanine or tryptophan. D genes are given only for firm matches. Clone size is given for some rows only: seen once, a few or many times, or a class if the clone is expanded.

>TRBV7-3|NA|TRBJ1-6|NA
TGTGCCAGCAGCCCCACGCTGCCAAATTCACCCCTCCACTTT
CASSPTLPNSPLHF
>TRBV6-5|TRBD2|TRBJ2-5|many
TGTGCCAGCAGCCCCCTGACTAGCGGGACCCAGGAAGAGACCCAGTACTTC
CASSPLTSGTQEETQYF
>TRBV5-1|NA|TRBJ2-1|NA
TGCGCCAGCAGCTTGGGGCAGGGGAGTCACAATGAGCAGTTCTTC
CASSLGQGSHNEQFF
>TRBV7-8|NA|TRBJ1-4|NA
TGTGCCAGCAGCGCCGTTGGCAGGCCTGAGGAAAAACTGTTTTTT
CASSAVGRPEEKLFF
>TRBV7-9|NA|TRBJ2-7|NA
TGTGCCAGCAGCCGAGCGGATAGCACAGATACGCAGTACTTC
CASSRADSTDTQYF
>TRBV29-1|TRBD2|TRBJ2-5|NA
TGCAGCGTTTCGGGACTAGCGGGAGAACAGACCCAGTACTTC
CSVSGLAGEQTQYF
>TRBV3-1|NA|TRBJ1-5|few
TGTGCCAGCAGGACAGCCGGGGACGGCTACAATCAGCCCCAGCATTTT
CASRTAGDGYNQPQHF
>TRBV6-5|TRBD1|TRBJ2-5|NA
TGTGCCAGCAGCCAGGGGGCCGGGCGGAAGACCCAGTACTTC
CASSQGAGRKTQYF
>TRBV7-8|NA|TRBJ2-1|NA
TGTGCCAGCAGCCCTCTGACGAAGCGTGAGCAGTTCTTC
CASSPLTKREQFF
>TRBV11-3|NA|TRBJ1-1|many
TGTGCCAGCAGCTTAGTGGGGGAGAACGCTGAAGCTTTCTTT
CASSLVGENAEAFF
>TRBV12-3/TRBV12-4|NA|TRBJ2-6|NA
TGTGCCAGCAGACCCCGGGGGCCGAACACTGAAGCTTTC
CASRPRGPNTEAF
>TRBV13|TRBD1|TRBJ1-2|NA
TGTGCCAGCAGCTTAGGGCAGGGGGGCTCTGGCTACACCTTC
CASSLGQGGSGYTF
>TRBV11-2|TRBD2|TRBJ2-7|many
TGTGCCAGCAGCTCACTCTGGGGGGGAGCCTACGAGCAGTACTTC
CASSSLWGGAYEQYF
>TRBV7-9|NA|TRBJ2-1|NA
TGTGCCAGCAGCTTAGACGGTTCTGAGCAGTTCTTC
CASSLDGSEQFF
>TRBV24-1|NA|TRBJ2-2|NA
TGTGCCACCAGTGATCCAACGGTTGTGGGGCGAGAGAATACTGGGGAGCTGTTTTTT
CATSDPTVVGRENTGELFF
>TRBV2|NA|TRBJ1-2|NA
TGTGCCAGCAGTGAAAGGGCAGGGGATCCTGGCTACACCTTC
CASSERAGDPGYTF
>TRBV2|NA|TRBJ2-5|NA
TGTGCCAGCAGGCGGAGGGATGGCTCTCAAGAGACCCAGTACTTC
CASRRRDGSQETQYF
>TRBV2|NA|TRBJ1-4|many
TGTGCCAGCAGTGAAGGGGGGCGCTTGCCCGATAATGAAAAACTGTTTTTT
CASSEGGRLPDNEKLFF
>TRBV20-1|TRBD1|TRBJ2-2|NA
TGCAGTGCTAAGGACAGGGACACCGGGGAGCTGTTTTTT
CSAKDRDTGELFF
>TRBV6-1|NA|TRBJ2-5|NA
TGTGCCAGCAGTAAAATGTCAAGCGGGGAGACCCAGTACTTC
CASSKMSSGETQYF